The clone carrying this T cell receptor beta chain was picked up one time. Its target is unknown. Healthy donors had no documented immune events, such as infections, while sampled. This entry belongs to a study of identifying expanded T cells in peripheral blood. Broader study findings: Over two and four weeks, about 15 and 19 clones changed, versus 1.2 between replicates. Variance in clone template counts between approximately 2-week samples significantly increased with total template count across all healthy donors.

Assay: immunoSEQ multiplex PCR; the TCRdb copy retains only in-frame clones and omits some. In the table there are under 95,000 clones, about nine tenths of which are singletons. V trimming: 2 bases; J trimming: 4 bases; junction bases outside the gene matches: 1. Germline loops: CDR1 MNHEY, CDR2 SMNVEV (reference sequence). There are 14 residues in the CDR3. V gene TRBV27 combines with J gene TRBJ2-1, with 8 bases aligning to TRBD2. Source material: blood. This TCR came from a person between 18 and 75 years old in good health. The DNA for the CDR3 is TGTGCCAGCAGTTTACGGGGGGGTTACAATGAGCAGTTCTTC. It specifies CASSLRGGYNEQFF.